The 3 T cell receptor beta chains reported below all come from one sample, sequenced in a study of blood T cell repertoires in COVID-19. The method was immunoSEQ multiplex PCR; TCRdb's version includes in-frame clones alone and lacks a portion of them. The sample includes 150,000 or so clones, around 88% of them seen just once. Specimen: peripheral blood. These receptors all come from a human donor in a cohort sampled during active COVID-19.

V is TRBV24-1 and J is TRBJ1-1, with 7 bases matching TRBD1. Looked up from germline, CDR1 is KGHDR and CDR2 is SFDVKD. This CDR3 spans 15 amino acids. V shed 7 bases and J 1 base; nucleotides not matched to a gene: 8. The CDR3 loop reads CATRETGTANTEAFF. CDR3 in DNA: TGTGCCACCAGAGAGACCGGGACAGCGAACACTGAAGCTTTCTTT.

The rearrangement uses TRBV7-2 and TRBJ2-5; 7 bases are shared with TRBD2. Looked up from germline, CDR1 is SGHTA and CDR2 is FQGNSA. The CDR3 has 14 residues. V trimming: 5 bases; J trimming: 5 bases; junction bases outside the gene matches: 8. The CDR3 here is CASSPGLDAETQYF. The CDR3 DNA reads TGTGCCAGCAGCCCTGGACTAGACGCGGAGACCCAGTACTTC.

V usage is TRBV13 and J usage is TRBJ1-6, with a weak D call TRBD1 (5 bases). This CDR3 has 17 residues. Germline lookup yields CDR1 PRHDT and CDR2 FYEKMQ (reference sequence). Between the trimmed V and J ends, which lost 1 base and 2 bases, there was a span of 12 bases. This CDR3 reads CASSLATQGTYNSPLHF. The CDR3 nucleotides read TGTGCCAGCAGCTTAGCTACGCAGGGTACCTATAATTCACCCCTCCACTTT.